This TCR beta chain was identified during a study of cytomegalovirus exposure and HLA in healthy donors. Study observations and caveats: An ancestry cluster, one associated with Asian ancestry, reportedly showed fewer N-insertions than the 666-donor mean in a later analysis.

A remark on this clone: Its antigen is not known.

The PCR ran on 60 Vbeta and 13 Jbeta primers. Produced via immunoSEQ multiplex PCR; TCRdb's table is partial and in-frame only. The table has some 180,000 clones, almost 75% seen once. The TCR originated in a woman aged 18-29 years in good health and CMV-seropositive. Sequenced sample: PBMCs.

The CDR3: CASSRGGAGYGYTF. The CDR3 nucleotides are TGTGCCAGCAGCCGAGGGGGCGCTGGCTATGGCTACACCTTC. This sequence joins TRBV14 and TRBJ1-2; 7 bases fit TRBD1. CDR1 and CDR2 (germline): SGHDN, FVKESK. The ends lost 4 bases at V and 4 bases at J; junction bases unmatched: 6. This CDR3 is 14 amino acids long.